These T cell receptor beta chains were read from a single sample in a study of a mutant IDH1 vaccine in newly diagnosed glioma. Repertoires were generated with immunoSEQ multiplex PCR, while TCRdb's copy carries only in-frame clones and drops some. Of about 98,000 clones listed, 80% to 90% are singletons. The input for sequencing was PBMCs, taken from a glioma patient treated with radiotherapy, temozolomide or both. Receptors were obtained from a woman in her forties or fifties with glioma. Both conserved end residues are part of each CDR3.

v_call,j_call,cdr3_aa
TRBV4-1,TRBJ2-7,CASSQGPGAREQYF
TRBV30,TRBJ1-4,CAWSWGQGVREKLFF
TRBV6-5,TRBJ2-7,CASSYGTGYSYEQYF
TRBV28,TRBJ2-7,CASSLFGQGYEQYF
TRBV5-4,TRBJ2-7,CASSPGAGYSYEQYF
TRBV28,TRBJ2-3,CASSYGGATDTQYF
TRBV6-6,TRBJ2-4,CASSPGPSNIQYF
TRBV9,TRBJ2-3,CASSPSGTSTDTQYF
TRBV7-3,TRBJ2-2,CASGVTGELFF
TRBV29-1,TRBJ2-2,CSVEDRIGGELFF
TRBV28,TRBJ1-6,CASSPWGQNSPLHF
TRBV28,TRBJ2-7,CASSQTGLPSYEQYF
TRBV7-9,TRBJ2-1,CASTRLAGGRDEQFF
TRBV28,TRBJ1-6,CASSALTAIGSPLHF
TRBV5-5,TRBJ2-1,CASSAGQAPNEQFF
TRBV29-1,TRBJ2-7,CSVEGDSLYEQYF
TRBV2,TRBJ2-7,CASNDGQGQLYEQYF
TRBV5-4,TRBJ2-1,CASRRADEQFF
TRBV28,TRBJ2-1,CASSLSEGSSYNEQFF
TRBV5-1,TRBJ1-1,CASSLTQAGTEAFF
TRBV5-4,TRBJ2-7,CASSPGLTLSYEQYF
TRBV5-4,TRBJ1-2,CASSLGGTYGYTF
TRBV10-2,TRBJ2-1,CASSGGYNEQFF
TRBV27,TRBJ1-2,CASRPAGAYGYTF
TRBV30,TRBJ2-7,CAWRSSGDRREQYF
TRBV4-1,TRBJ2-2,CASSQRGSGRAHGELFF
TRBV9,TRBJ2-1,CASSVVGQGGSNEQFF
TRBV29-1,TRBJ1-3,CSARDRGDSGNTIYF
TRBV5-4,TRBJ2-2,CASSSTGRTGELFF
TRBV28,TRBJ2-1,CASSRTSGPYNEQFF
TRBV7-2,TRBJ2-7,CASSLGSAYEQYF
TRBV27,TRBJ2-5,CASSADSQETQYF
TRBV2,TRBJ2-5,CASSENRETQYF
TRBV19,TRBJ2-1,CASSSGLAGLDNEQFF
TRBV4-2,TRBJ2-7,CASSPNRGRPYEQYF
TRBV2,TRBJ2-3,CASSEDALTSRNTDTQYF
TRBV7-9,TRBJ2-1,CASSLAGLAGGDHEQFF
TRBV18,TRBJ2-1,CASSSSRSYNEQFF
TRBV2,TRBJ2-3,CASSEATSTDTQYF
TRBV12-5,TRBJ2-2,CASGPGAFTGELFF
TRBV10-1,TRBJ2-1,CASSFRGRRVNEQFF